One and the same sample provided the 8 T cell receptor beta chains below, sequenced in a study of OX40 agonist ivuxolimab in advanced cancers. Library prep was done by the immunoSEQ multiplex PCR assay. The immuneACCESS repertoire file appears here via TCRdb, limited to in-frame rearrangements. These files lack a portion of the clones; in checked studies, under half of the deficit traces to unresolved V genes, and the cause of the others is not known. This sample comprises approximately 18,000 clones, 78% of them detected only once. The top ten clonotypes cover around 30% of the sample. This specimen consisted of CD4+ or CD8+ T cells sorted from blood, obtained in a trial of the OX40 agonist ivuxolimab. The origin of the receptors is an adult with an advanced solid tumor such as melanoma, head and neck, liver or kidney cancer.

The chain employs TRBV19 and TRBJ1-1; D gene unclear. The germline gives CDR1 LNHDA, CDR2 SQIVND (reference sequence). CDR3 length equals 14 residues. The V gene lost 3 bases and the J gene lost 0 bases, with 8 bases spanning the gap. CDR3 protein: CASSIREMNTEAFF. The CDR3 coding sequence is TGTGCCAGTAGTATCCGGGAAATGAACACTGAAGCTTTCTTT.

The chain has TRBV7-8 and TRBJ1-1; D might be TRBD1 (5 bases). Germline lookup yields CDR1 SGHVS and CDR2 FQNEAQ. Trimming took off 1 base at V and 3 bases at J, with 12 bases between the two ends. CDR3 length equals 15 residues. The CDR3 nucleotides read TGTGCCAGCAGCTTAGTGGCGGGGGGGGACACTGAAGCTTTCTTT. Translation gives CASSLVAGGDTEAFF.

The CDR3 nucleotides are TGTGCCAGCAGTGTAGGAGGGACGCTGAACACTGAAGCTTTCTTT. Amino acids: CASSVGGTLNTEAFF. The gene calls are TRBV5-4 and TRBJ1-1; tentative D call: TRBD1 (5 bases). The V gene lost 5 bases and the J gene lost 0 bases, with 14 bases spanning the gap. CDR1 and CDR2 from the germline V gene are SGHNT and YYREEE (reference sequence). The CDR3 covers 15 residues. The full variable domain, with the rest looked up from reference TRBV5-4 and TRBJ1-1, is ETGVTQSPTHLIKTRGQQVTLRCSSQSGHNTVSWYQQALGQGPQFIFQYYREEENGRGNFPPRFSGLQFPNYSSELNVNALELDDSALYLCASSVGGTLNTEAFFGQGTRLTVV.

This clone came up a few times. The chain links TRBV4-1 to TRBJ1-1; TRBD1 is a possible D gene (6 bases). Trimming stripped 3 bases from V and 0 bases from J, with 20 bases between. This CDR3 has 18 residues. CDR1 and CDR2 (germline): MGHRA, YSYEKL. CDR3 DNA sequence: TGCGCCAGCAGCCACACAGGGTCCAGTGAAACACTGAACACTGAAGCTTTCTTT. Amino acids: CASSHTGSSETLNTEAFF.

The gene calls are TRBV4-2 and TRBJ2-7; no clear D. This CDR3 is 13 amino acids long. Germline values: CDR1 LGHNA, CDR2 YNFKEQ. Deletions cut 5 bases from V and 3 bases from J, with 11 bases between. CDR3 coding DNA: TGTGCCAGCAGCAAGGGCCCAAACTACGAGCAGTACTTC. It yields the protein CASSKGPNYEQYF.

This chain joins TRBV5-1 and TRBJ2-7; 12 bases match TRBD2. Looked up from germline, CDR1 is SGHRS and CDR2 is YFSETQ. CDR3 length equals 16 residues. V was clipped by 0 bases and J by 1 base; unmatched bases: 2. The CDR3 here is CASSLATSGRSYEQYF. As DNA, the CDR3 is TGCGCCAGCAGCTTGGCTACTAGCGGGAGGTCCTACGAGCAGTACTTC.

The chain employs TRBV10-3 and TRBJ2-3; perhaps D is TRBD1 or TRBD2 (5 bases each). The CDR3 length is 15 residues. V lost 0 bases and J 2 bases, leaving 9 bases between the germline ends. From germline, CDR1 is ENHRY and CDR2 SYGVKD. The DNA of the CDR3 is TGTGCCATCAGTGAGTCGGGGACCATCACAGATACGCAGTATTTT. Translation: CAISESGTITDTQYF.

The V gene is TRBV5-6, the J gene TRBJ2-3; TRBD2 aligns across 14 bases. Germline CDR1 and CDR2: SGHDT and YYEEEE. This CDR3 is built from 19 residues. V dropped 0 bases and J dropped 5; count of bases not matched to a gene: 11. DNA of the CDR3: TGTGCCAGCAGCTTGGTTCCGGGACTAGCGGGGGAGGTCGAAGATACGCAGTATTTT. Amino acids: CASSLVPGLAGEVEDTQYF.